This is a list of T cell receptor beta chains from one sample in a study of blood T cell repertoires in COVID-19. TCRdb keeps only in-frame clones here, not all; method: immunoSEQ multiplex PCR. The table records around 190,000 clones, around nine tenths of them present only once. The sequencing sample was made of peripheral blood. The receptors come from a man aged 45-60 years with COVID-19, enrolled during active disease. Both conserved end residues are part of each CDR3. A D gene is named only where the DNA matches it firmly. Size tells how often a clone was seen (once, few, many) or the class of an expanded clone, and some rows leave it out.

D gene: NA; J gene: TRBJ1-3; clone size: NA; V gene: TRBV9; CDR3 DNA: TGTGCCAGCAGCGTAGAAGGGGCGCGGGGAAACACCATATATTTT; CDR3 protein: CASSVEGARGNTIYF
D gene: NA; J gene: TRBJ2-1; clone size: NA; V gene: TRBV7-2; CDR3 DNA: TGTGCCAGCAGCTTAGGTACCCTTTTCAGTTCCAATGAGCAGTTCTTC; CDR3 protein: CASSLGTLFSSNEQFF
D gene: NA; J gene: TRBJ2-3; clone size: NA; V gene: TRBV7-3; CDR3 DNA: TGTGCCAGCAGCGTGACTAGAGGAGAAGATACGCAGTATTTT; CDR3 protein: CASSVTRGEDTQYF
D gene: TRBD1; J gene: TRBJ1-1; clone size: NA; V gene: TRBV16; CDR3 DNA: TGTGCCAGCAGCCAACAACAGGGGCGGACTGAAGCTTTCTTT; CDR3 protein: CASSQQQGRTEAFF
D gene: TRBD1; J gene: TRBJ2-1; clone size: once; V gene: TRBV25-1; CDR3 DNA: TGTGCCAGCAAGAAGGCAGGGGGATCCAATGAGCAGTTCTTC; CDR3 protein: CASKKAGGSNEQFF
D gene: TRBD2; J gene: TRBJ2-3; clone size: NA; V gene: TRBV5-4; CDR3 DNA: TGTGCCAGCAGCTTTATTAGCGGGAGAGGAGATACGCAGTATTTT; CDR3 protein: CASSFISGRGDTQYF
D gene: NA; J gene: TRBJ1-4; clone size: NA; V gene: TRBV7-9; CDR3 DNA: TGTGCCAGCAGCTTCCACTCTAATGAAAAACTGTTTTTT; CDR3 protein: CASSFHSNEKLFF
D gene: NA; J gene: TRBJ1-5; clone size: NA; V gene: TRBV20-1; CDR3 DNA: TGCAGTGCTAGTCCCCAGGGAGGGAATCAGCCCCAGCATTTT; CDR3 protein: CSASPQGGNQPQHF
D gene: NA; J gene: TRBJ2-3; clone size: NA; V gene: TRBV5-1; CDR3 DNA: TGCGCCAGCAGCTTGGCCCCGCTAGGGGCGGATACGCAGTATTTT; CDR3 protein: CASSLAPLGADTQYF
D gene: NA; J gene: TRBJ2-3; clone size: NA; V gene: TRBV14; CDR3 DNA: TGTGCCAGCAGCCAAGTCAATACGCAGTATTTT; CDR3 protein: CASSQVNTQYF
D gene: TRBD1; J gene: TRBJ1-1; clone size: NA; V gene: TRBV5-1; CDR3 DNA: TGCGCCAGCAGCTTGGAACAGGGGAGCACTGAAGCTTTCTTT; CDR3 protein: CASSLEQGSTEAFF
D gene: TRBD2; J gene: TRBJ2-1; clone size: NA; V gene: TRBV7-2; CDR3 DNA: TGTGCCAGCAGCTTTAGTAGCGGGGGGGCCCTGGGTCACAATGAGCAGTTCTTC; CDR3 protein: CASSFSSGGALGHNEQFF
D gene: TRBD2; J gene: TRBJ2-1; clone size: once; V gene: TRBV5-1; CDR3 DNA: TGCGCCAGCAGCACCCGAAGACTAGCTGCCTATGAGCAGTTCTTC; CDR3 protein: CASSTRRLAAYEQFF
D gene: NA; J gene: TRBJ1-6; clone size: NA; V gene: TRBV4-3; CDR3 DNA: TGCGCCAGCAGCCAAGAGATGACAGTAATCAATTCACCCCTCCACTTT; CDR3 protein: CASSQEMTVINSPLHF
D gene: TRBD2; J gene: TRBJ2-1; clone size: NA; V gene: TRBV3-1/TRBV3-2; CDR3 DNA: TGTGCCAGCAGCCAAGATATGGGGGGGGGTTACAATGAGCAGTTCTTC; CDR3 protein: CASSQDMGGGYNEQFF
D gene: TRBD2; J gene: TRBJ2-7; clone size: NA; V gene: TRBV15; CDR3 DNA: TGTGCCACCAGCAGAGATGGGGCGGGGGGTCTCATCTACGAGCAGTACTTC; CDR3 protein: CATSRDGAGGLIYEQYF
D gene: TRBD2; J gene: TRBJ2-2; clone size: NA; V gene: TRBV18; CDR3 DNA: TGTGCCAGCTCACCGTCGTCTAGCGGGAGTGTCACCGGGGAGCTGTTTTTT; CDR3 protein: CASSPSSSGSVTGELFF
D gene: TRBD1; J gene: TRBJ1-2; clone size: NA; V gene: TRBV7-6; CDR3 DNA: TGTGCCAGCAGCCAACAGGGGTACGCTGGCTACACCTTC; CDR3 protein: CASSQQGYAGYTF
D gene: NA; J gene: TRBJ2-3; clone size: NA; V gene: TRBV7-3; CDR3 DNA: TGTGCCAGCAGCCCCCGGGGTCCACCTAGCACAGATACGCAGTATTTT; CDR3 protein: CASSPRGPPSTDTQYF
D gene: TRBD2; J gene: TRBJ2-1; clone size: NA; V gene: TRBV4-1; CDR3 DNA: TGCGCCAGCAGCCAAGATCTTGGAGGGAGGGCCCCCTACAATGAGCAGTTCTTC; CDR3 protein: CASSQDLGGRAPYNEQFF
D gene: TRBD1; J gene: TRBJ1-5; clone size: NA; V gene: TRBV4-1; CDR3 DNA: TGCGCCAGCAGCCACCATGACAGGGGCAATCAGCCCCAGCATTTT; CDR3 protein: CASSHHDRGNQPQHF
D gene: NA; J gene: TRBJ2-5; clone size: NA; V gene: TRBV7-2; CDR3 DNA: TGTGCCAGCAGCGCCGACCCCCCAGGGTCGGGTGAGACCCAGTACTTC; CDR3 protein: CASSADPPGSGETQYF
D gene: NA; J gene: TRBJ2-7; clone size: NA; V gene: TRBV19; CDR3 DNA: TGTGCCAGTAGTCTGCAGGGGCACAGGGTCTACGAGCAGTACTTC; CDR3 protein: CASSLQGHRVYEQYF
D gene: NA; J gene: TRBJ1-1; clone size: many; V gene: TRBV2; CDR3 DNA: TGTGCCAGCAGTGAAGGGTATCTTACGAGTACTGAAGCTTTCTTT; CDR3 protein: CASSEGYLTSTEAFF
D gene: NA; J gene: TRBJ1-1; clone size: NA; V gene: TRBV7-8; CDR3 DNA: TGTGCCAGCAGCTTAGACAGTGTAGGCCTGAACACTGAAGCTTTCTTT; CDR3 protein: CASSLDSVGLNTEAFF
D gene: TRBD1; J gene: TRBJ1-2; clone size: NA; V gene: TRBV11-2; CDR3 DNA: TGTGCCAGCAGCATTTATACAGGGGGCAGCTATGGCTACACCTTC; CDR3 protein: CASSIYTGGSYGYTF
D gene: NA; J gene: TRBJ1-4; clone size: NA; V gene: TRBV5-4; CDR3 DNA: TGTGCCAGCAGCTTGGGGCAGGCAACTAATGAAAAACTGTTTTTT; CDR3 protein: CASSLGQATNEKLFF
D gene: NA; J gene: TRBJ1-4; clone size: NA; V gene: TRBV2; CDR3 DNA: TGTGCCACCGCGGACGGCGGCCCGCGGGGGGAACTGTTTTTT; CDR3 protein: CATADGGPRGELFF
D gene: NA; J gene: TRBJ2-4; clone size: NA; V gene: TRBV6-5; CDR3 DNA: TGTGCCAGCAGTTACTCGACTGCCGATTTCGGAAACATTCAGTACTTC; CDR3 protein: CASSYSTADFGNIQYF
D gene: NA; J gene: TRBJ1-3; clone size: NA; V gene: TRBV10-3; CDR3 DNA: TGTGCCATCAGGCCAGGGGATATTGCTGGAAACACCATATATTTT; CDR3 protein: CAIRPGDIAGNTIYF
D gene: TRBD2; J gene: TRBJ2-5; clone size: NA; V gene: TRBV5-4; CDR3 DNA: TGTGCCAGCAGCTTGGTGTCTAGCGGGAGTGAGGAGACCCAGTACTTC; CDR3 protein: CASSLVSSGSEETQYF
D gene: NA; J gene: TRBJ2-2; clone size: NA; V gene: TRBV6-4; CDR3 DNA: TGTGCCAGCAGTGTGAAAGCCAGCGGTCCCGGGGAGCTGTTTTTT; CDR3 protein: CASSVKASGPGELFF
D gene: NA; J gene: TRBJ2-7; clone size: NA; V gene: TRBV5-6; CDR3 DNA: TGTGCCAGCAGCTTGGGATCCAGCTCCTACGAGCAGTACTTC; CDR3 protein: CASSLGSSSYEQYF